This TCR beta chain was sequenced for a study of T cells in Graves' hyperthyroidism and ophthalmopathy. Per the germline V gene, CDR1 is SQVTM and CDR2 is ANQGSEA. CDR3 size: 13 residues. J was trimmed by 5 bases and V by 6 bases; bases with no gene match: 8. General study findings and limits: Within blood appeared most thyroid clonotypes that had expanded above 0.001.

There were TCR beta CDR3 regions amplified from RNA transcripts. The HTBI primer set was used in a first-round RT-PCR of the TCR CDR3. TCRdb ran MiXCR on the multiplex PCR reads and lists one entry per CDR3 protein. The repertoire holds approximately 370,000 distinct CDR3 sequences, with approximately 18% as singletons. Patients having uncontrolled infection, another autoimmune disease, pregnancy or lactation were not included. This clonotype was picked up many times. The antigen is undetermined. The gene calls are TRBV29-1 and TRBJ2-7; 9 bases match TRBD2. The specimen was blood. The source of this sequence is a woman in her twenties or thirties with Graves' hyperthyroidism that later progressed to Graves' ophthalmopathy. The CDR3 here is CSVRTSVMNEQYF. In nucleotides, the CDR3 is TGCAGCGTCCGGACTAGCGTCATGAACGAGCAGTACTTC.